Reported below is one TCR beta chain. This record belongs to a study of blood T cells in healthy people across ages. The authors ran a second PCR of roughly 6 to 12 cycles using a sample-barcoded 5' primer and a J-beta primer mix. One entry per CDR3 protein results from TCRdb running MiXCR on the 5' RACE reads. The sample has 850,000 to 1,000,000 distinct CDR3 sequences, approximately 50% seen once. Germline CDR1 and CDR2: SGHRS and YFSETQ. The V end lost 0 bases, the J end lost 6 bases, and 17 bases lay between the germline ends. The CDR3 consists of 16 residues. V is TRBV5-1 and J is TRBJ2-3; D is ambiguous. The TCR was taken from a woman aged 55-75 years in good health. The sequenced sample consisted of blood. This chain's CDR3 is CASSLAQSSIGDTQYF. The CDR3 DNA reads TGCGCCAGCAGCTTGGCGCAGAGTTCCATTGGGGATACGCAGTATTTT.